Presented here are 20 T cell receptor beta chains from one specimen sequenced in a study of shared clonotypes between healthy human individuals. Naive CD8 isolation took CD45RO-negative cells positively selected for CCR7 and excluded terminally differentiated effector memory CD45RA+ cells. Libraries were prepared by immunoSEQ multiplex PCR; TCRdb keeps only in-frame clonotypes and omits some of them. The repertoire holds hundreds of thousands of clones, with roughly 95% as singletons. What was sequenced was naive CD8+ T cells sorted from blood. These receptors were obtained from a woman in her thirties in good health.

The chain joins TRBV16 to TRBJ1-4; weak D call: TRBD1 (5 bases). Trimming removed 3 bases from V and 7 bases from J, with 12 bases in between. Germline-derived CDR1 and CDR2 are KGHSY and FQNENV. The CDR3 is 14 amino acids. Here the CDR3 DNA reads TGTGCCAGCAGCCAGATTACAGGAGGTGAAAAACTGTTTTTT. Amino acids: CASSQITGGEKLFF.

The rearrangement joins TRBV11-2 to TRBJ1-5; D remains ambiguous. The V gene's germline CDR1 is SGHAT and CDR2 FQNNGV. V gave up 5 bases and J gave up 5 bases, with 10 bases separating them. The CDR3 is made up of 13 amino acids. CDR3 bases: TGTGCCAGCAGCCTCCGGACGGATCAGCCCCAGCATTTT. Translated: CASSLRTDQPQHF.

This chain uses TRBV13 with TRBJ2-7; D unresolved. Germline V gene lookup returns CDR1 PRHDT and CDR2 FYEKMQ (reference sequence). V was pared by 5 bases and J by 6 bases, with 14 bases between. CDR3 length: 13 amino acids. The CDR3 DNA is TGTGCCAGCAGCCAACTGGGGTCGGGCGAGCAGTACTTC. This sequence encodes CASSQLGSGEQYF.

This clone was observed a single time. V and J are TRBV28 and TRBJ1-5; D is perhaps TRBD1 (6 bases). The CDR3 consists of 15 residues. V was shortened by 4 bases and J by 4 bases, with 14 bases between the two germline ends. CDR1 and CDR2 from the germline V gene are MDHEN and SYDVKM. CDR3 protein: CASSWSGGGNQPQHF. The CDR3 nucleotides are TGTGCCAGCAGTTGGTCCGGGGGCGGGAATCAGCCCCAGCATTTT.

Here the CDR3 reads CSVIAGGGYEQYF. The CDR3 coding sequence is TGCAGCGTTATAGCGGGAGGCGGGTACGAGCAGTACTTC. The chain employs TRBV29-1 and TRBJ2-7; 10 bases line up with TRBD2. J was trimmed by 4 bases and V by 5 bases; bases with no gene match: 5. CDR3 length equals 13 residues. In germline, CDR1 is SQVTM, CDR2 ANQGSEA.

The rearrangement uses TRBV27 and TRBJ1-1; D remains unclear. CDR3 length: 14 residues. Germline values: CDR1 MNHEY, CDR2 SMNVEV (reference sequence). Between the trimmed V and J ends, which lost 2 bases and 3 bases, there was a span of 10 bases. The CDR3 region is CASSLQDQYTEAFF. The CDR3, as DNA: TGTGCCAGCAGTTTACAGGACCAGTACACTGAAGCTTTCTTT.

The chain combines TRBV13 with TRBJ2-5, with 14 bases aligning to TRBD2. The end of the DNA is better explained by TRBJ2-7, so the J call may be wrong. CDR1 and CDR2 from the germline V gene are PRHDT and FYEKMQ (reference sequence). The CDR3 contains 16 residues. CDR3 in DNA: TGTGCCAGCAGCGCACCGGGACTAGCGGGGGCATACGAGCAGTACTTC. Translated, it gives CASSAPGLAGAYEQYF.

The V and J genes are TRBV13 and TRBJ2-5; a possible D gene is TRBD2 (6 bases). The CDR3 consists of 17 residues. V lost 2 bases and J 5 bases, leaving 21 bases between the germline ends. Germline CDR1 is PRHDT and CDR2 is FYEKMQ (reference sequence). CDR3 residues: CASSLLSTGAGWETQYF. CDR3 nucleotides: TGTGCCAGCAGCTTATTGTCCACGGGAGCAGGTTGGGAGACCCAGTACTTC.

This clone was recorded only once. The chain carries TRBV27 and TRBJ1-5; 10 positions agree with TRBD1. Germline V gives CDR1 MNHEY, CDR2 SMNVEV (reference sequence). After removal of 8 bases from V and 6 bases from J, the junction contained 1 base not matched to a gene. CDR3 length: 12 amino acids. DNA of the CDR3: TGTGCCAGCTGGACAGGGGGTCAGCCCCAGCATTTT. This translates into CASWTGGQPQHF.

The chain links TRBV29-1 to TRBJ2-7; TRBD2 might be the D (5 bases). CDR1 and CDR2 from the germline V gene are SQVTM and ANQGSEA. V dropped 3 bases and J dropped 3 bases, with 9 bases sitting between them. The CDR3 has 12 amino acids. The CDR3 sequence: CSVDRGFYEQYF. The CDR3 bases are TGCAGCGTTGATCGGGGTTTCTACGAGCAGTACTTC.

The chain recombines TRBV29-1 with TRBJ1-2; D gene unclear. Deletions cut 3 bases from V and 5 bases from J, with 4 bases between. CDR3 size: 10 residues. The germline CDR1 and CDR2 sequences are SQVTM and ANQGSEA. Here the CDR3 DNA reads TGCAGCGTTGAGGGTTATGGCTACACCTTC. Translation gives CSVEGYGYTF.

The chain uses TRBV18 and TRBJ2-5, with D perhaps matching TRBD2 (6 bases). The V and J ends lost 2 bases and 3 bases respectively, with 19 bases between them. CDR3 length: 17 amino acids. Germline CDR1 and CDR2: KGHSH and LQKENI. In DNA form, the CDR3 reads TGTGCCAGCTCACCAGATCCTAGCGCGAATACAGAAGAGACCCAGTACTTC. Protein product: CASSPDPSANTEETQYF.

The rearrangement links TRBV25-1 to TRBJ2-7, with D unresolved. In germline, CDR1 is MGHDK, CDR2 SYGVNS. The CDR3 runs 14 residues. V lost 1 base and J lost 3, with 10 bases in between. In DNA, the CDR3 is TGTGCCAGCAGTGAATCTCGACCTAGCTACGAGCAGTACTTC. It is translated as CASSESRPSYEQYF.

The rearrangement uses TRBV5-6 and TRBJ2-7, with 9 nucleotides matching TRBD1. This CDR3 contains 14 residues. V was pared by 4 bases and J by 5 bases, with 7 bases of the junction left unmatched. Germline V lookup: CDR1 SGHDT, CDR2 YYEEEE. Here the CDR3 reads CASSAGTGWDEQYF. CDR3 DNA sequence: TGTGCCAGCAGCGCTGGGACAGGGTGGGACGAGCAGTACTTC.

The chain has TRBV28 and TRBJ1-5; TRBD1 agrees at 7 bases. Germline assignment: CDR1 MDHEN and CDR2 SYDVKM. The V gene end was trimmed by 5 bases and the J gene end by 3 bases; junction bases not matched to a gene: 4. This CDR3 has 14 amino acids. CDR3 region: CASSRQGANQPQHF. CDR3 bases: TGTGCCAGCAGTAGACAGGGTGCCAATCAGCCCCAGCATTTT. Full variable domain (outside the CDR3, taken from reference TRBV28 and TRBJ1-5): DVKVTQSSRYLVKRTGEKVFLECVQDMDHENMFWYRQDPGLGLRLIYFSYDVKMKEKGDIPEGYSVSREKKERFSLILESASTNQTSMYLCASSRQGANQPQHFGDGTRLSIL.

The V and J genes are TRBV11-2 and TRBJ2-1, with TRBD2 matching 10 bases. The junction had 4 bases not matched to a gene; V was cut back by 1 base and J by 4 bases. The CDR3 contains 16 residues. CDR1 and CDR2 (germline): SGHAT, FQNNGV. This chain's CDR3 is CASSLGPSGRYNEQFF. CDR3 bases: TGTGCCAGCAGCTTAGGCCCTAGCGGGAGATACAATGAGCAGTTCTTC.

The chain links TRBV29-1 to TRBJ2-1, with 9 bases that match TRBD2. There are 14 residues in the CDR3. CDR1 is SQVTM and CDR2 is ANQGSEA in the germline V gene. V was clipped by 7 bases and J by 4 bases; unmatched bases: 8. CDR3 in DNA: TGCAGCGGTATACTAGCGGGTGGGTACAATGAGCAGTTCTTC. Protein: CSGILAGGYNEQFF.

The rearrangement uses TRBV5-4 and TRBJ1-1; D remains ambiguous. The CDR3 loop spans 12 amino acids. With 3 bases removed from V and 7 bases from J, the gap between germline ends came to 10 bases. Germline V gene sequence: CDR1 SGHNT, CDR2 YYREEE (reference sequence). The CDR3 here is CASSSDTVEAFF. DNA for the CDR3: TGTGCCAGCAGCTCCGATACAGTTGAAGCTTTCTTT.

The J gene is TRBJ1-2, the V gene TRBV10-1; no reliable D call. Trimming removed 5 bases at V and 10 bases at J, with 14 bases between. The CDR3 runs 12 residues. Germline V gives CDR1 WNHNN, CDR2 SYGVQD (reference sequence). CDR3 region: CASSSGPVNYTF. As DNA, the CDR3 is TGCGCCAGCAGTTCCGGCCCAGTAAACTACACCTTC.

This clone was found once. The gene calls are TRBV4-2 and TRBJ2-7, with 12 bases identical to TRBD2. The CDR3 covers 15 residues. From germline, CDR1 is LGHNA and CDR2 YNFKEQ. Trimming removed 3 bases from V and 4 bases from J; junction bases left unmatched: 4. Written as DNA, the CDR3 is TGTGCCAGCAGCCACGGACTAGCGGGACCATACGAGCAGTACTTC. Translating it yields CASSHGLAGPYEQYF.